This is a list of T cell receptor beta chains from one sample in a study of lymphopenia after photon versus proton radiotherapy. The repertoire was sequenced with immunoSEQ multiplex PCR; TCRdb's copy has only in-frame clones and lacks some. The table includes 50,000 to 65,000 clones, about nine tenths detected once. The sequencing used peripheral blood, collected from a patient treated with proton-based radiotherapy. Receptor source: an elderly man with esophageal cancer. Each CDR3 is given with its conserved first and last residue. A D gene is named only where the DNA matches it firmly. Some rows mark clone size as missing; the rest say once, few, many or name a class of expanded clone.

TGTGCCAGCAGCTCGACTATCGGAGGATACAATGAGCAGTTCTTC CASSSTIGGYNEQFF NA TRBV11-3 NA TRBJ2-1 15
TGTGCTAGTGGAACCTTGGGGTGGAAGCAGTACTTC CASGTLGWKQYF NA TRBV12-5 NA TRBJ2-7 12
TGTGCCAGCAGTGCGGACAGGGTCAACGGGGAGCTGTTTTTT CASSADRVNGELFF few TRBV6-4 TRBD1 TRBJ2-2 14
TGTGCCAGCAGCGTAGAGCCCATGGGGACAGGGAGTGGCTACACCTTC CASSVEPMGTGSGYTF NA TRBV9 TRBD1 TRBJ1-2 16
TGTGCCAGCAGCAACAGGGGGAGAGGGAAAGCTTTCTTT CASSNRGRGKAFF NA TRBV11-2 TRBD1 TRBJ1-1 13
TGTGCCAGCAGCTTAGAGACAGGCACCAAACTGTTTTTT CASSLETGTKLFF NA TRBV7-2 NA TRBJ1-4 13
TGTGCCAGCTCCGGGACTCCTAGCTCCTACGAGCAGTACTTC CASSGTPSSYEQYF NA TRBV9 NA TRBJ2-7 14
TGTGCCAGTAGTATACAGGAGACCTACGAGCAGTACTTC CASSIQETYEQYF NA TRBV19 NA TRBJ2-7 13
TGTGCCAGCAGCTCGAGGGGACAGTCGGACAATCAGCCCCAGCATTTT CASSSRGQSDNQPQHF NA TRBV7-8 TRBD1 TRBJ1-5 16
TGTGCCAGCAGCCGGACGAGGGCACAAGAGACCCAGTACTTC CASSRTRAQETQYF NA TRBV7-2 NA TRBJ2-5 14
TGTGCCAGCAGCCAAGGATCACCAGGTGGAAACACCATATATTTT CASSQGSPGGNTIYF NA TRBV14 NA TRBJ1-3 15
TGTGCCAGCAGCGAGACTAGCACGAGTACGCAGTATTTT CASSETSTSTQYF once TRBV4-2 TRBD2 TRBJ2-3 13
TGTGCCAGCAGCAAAAGGGGGACGCTCTATAGCAATCAGCCCCAGCATTTT CASSKRGTLYSNQPQHF NA TRBV21-1 NA TRBJ1-5 17
TGTGCCTGGAGTGTACAGGGGGGGTCGACCCAGTACTTC CAWSVQGGSTQYF NA TRBV30 NA TRBJ2-5 13
TGTGCCAGCAGCCCACGGTATGGTAGCGGGACGTACGAGCAGTACTTC CASSPRYGSGTYEQYF NA TRBV7-2 TRBD2 TRBJ2-7 16
TGTGCCAGCATGGACAGGGTGAACACTGAAGCTTTCTTT CASMDRVNTEAFF NA TRBV7-8 TRBD1 TRBJ1-1 13
TGTGCCAGCAGTTACGGGAACACTGAAGCTTTCTTT CASSYGNTEAFF few TRBV2 NA TRBJ1-1 12
TGTGCCAGCAGTACCCCCAGGGGTAACTATGGCTACACCTTC CASSTPRGNYGYTF NA TRBV9 NA TRBJ1-2 14
TGTGCCAGCTCACCGGCGGGTCTCAATGAAAAACTGTTTTTT CASSPAGLNEKLFF NA TRBV18 NA TRBJ1-4 14
TGTGCCAGCAGTTCAACAGGGGGATTGAACACTGAAGCTTTCTTT CASSSTGGLNTEAFF once TRBV6-5 TRBD1 TRBJ1-1 15
TGTGCCAGCAGGGGCCCGACTAATGAAAAACTGTTTTTT CASRGPTNEKLFF once TRBV6-4 NA TRBJ1-4 13
TGTGCCAGCAGCTTGACGGGCGAGCAGTACTTC CASSLTGEQYF NA TRBV7-4 NA TRBJ2-7 11
TGTGCCAGCAGCCCTGGGGGACTCGCGGAAGAGACCCAGTACTTC CASSPGGLAEETQYF NA TRBV11-3 NA TRBJ2-5 15
TGTGCCAGCAGCTACCAATACCACCTCAGAGAGGGGGCGGAGGGCTACACCTTC CASSYQYHLREGAEGYTF NA TRBV5-6 TRBD1 TRBJ1-2 18
TGTGCCAGCAGCTTAGGAACTGCGGTATGGGGCACAGATACGCAGTATTTT CASSLGTAVWGTDTQYF NA TRBV7-9 NA TRBJ2-3 17
TGTGCCAGTAGTATATCTTCGTTCGCTAACTATGGCTACACCTTC CASSISSFANYGYTF NA TRBV19 NA TRBJ1-2 15
TGTGCCATCAGTGATAGGGTCGCGGGTTTTGCATTAGGCACAGATACGCAGTATTTT CAISDRVAGFALGTDTQYF NA TRBV10-3 NA TRBJ2-3 19
TGCGCCAGCAGTAGGGATATGAACACTGAAGCTTTCTTT CASSRDMNTEAFF once TRBV5-1 NA TRBJ1-1 13
TGTGCCAGCAGCTTGGCTGTGGCAGGGGGGAACACTGAAGCTTTCTTT CASSLAVAGGNTEAFF NA TRBV5-4 TRBD1 TRBJ1-1 16
TGTGCCAGCAGCTTAGCGAGGGGTAGGGGGGTTTCACCCCTCCACTTT CASSLARGRGVSPLHF NA TRBV7-2 NA TRBJ1-6 16
TGTGCCAGCAGTGGGGGACCTTGGGGTAACTATGGCTACACCTTC CASSGGPWGNYGYTF NA TRBV2 NA TRBJ1-2 15
TGTGCCAGCTCACCTCAGGGGCGCTATGGCTACACCTTC CASSPQGRYGYTF NA TRBV18 NA TRBJ1-2 13
TGCAGCGCAGGGGATACGCAGTATTTT CSAGDTQYF NA TRBV29-1 NA TRBJ2-3 9
TGCGCCAGCAGCTTGCAGGGTTTCGGTGAAAAACTGTTTTTT CASSLQGFGEKLFF NA TRBV5-1 NA TRBJ1-4 14
TGCGCCAGCAGCCCCAGGACGGGCGACGAGCAGTACTTC CASSPRTGDEQYF NA TRBV5-1 NA TRBJ2-7 13
TGCAGCGTTGAAGGGGGACAGAACAAATTAGAGCAGTACTTC CSVEGGQNKLEQYF few TRBV29-1 TRBD1 TRBJ2-7 14
TGTGCCAGCAGTTTATATAGCGGGGGGCTTAGTGAGCAGTTCTTC CASSLYSGGLSEQFF NA TRBV27 TRBD2 TRBJ2-1 15
TGTGCCAGCAGTCTATCTGGTTTCTATGGCTACACCTTC CASSLSGFYGYTF NA TRBV28 NA TRBJ1-2 13
TGCGCCAGCAGCTTAGGGACAGCGATCTCCTACGAGCAGTACTTC CASSLGTAISYEQYF NA TRBV5-1 TRBD1 TRBJ2-7 15
TGTGCCAGCAGTGCAACCGGCGGGCAGGGGGCATATGGCTACACCTTC CASSATGGQGAYGYTF NA TRBV6-1 TRBD1 TRBJ1-2 16